Listed below are T cell receptor beta chains from one sample, sequenced in a study of vaccination and CD4 T cells after COVID-19. Their antigen targets remain unknown. TCRdb re-called the PCR reads through MiXCR, storing one row per CDR3 protein. The sample comprises about 25,000 distinct CDR3 sequences, roughly 27% of which are singletons, and roughly 6.6% rests with the top ten. The source was CD4+ T cells from blood, cultured in vitro, collected about 7 months after SARS-CoV-2 vaccination. These receptors originate from a human donor who had recovered from COVID-19. CDR3s include the opening cysteine and the closing phenylalanine or tryptophan. Fields, in order: D gene, clone size, J gene, V gene, CDR3 protein, CDR3 DNA. D genes are given only for firm matches. The size of a clone is reported for some rows only, either as once, few or many, or as a class for expanded clones.

TRBD1	few	TRBJ1-1	TRBV7-2	CASSLLAGGTEAFF	TGTGCCAGCAGCTTATTAGCAGGGGGCACTGAAGCTTTCTTT
NA	NA	TRBJ2-1	TRBV10-3	CAVGDRNEQFF	TGTGCCGTCGGGGACCGCAATGAGCAGTTCTTC
TRBD1	NA	TRBJ2-7	TRBV6-5	CASSYRDRGFYEQYF	TGTGCCAGCAGTTACAGGGACAGGGGGTTCTACGAGCAGTACTTC
TRBD2	few	TRBJ2-7	TRBV6-9	CASSASGTRDYEQYF	TGTGCCAGCAGTGCTTCCGGGACTAGGGACTACGAGCAGTACTTC
TRBD1	NA	TRBJ2-1	TRBV6-1	CASRGRQGSSYNEQFF	TGTGCCAGCAGGGGCCGACAGGGAAGCTCCTACAATGAGCAGTTCTTC
NA	NA	TRBJ2-1	TRBV14	CASSPQMTFTYNEQFF	TGTGCCAGCAGCCCCCAGATGACCTTTACCTACAATGAGCAGTTCTTC
TRBD2	NA	TRBJ2-1	TRBV27	CASSLGTSGSLVDEQFF	TGTGCCAGCAGTCTCGGGACTAGCGGGAGTCTGGTGGATGAGCAGTTCTTC
NA	NA	TRBJ1-6	TRBV6-5	CASSYGRAARSDNSPLHF	TGTGCCAGCAGTTACGGCCGGGCAGCCCGAAGCGATAATTCACCCCTCCACTTT
NA	few	TRBJ1-6	TRBV4-1	CASSQVEGARYNSPLHF	TGCGCCAGCAGCCAAGTGGAGGGAGCGCGGTATAATTCACCCCTCCACTTT
NA	many	TRBJ2-5	TRBV20-1	CSAGGGPSGETQYF	TGCAGTGCAGGCGGTGGCCCCTCCGGGGAGACCCAGTACTTC
NA	few	TRBJ2-2	TRBV19	CASRTSQVNTGELFF	TGTGCCAGTAGAACGTCACAGGTGAACACCGGGGAGCTGTTTTTT
TRBD2	few	TRBJ2-5	TRBV6-1	CASSPGLAAQETQYF	TGTGCCAGCAGCCCAGGACTAGCGGCCCAAGAGACCCAGTACTTC
TRBD1	NA	TRBJ2-7	TRBV5-1	CASSLSRGHYEQYF	TGCGCCAGCAGCTTATCCAGGGGGCACTACGAGCAGTACTTC
NA	many	TRBJ2-7	TRBV20-1	CSARLVEGADYEQYF	TGCAGTGCTAGGCTGGTGGAGGGCGCCGACTACGAGCAGTACTTC
NA	NA	TRBJ1-6	TRBV6-1	CASTRHEINSPLHF	TGTGCCAGCACCCGGCATGAGATCAATTCACCCCTCCACTTT
NA	few	TRBJ2-5	TRBV29-1	CSVLKGAIGETQYF	TGCAGCGTGTTGAAGGGCGCGATTGGGGAGACCCAGTACTTC
TRBD2	few	TRBJ2-1	TRBV15	CATSREVAGGRYNEQFF	TGTGCCACCAGCAGAGAAGTTGCGGGAGGACGATACAATGAGCAGTTCTTC
NA	NA	TRBJ2-1	TRBV7-6	CASSPSEGTYNEQFF	TGTGCCAGCAGCCCATCGGAGGGTACCTACAATGAGCAGTTCTTC
TRBD2	NA	TRBJ2-1	TRBV20-1	CSARATSGRHLGNEQFF	TGCAGTGCTAGAGCTACTAGCGGGAGGCACCTGGGAAATGAGCAGTTCTTC
NA	NA	TRBJ2-3	TRBV20-1	CSVRGTLTDTQYF	TGCAGTGTACGGGGGACCCTCACAGATACGCAGTATTTT
NA	NA	TRBJ2-1	TRBV7-2	CASSSTAYNEQFF	TGTGCCAGCAGCTCGACAGCATACAATGAGCAGTTCTTC
NA	NA	TRBJ2-1	TRBV2	CASTRWGTHNEQFF	TGTGCCAGCACCAGGTGGGGAACCCACAATGAGCAGTTCTTC
NA	NA	TRBJ1-2	TRBV5-1	CASSLVPTGSYGYTF	TGCGCCAGCAGCTTGGTACCGACAGGTAGCTATGGCTACACCTTC
NA	many	TRBJ2-5	TRBV7-2	CASSSRDYQETQYF	TGTGCCAGCAGCTCTCGGGACTACCAAGAGACCCAGTACTTC
NA	many	TRBJ2-2	TRBV20-1	CSAYIQGTGELFF	TGCAGTGCCTACATTCAAGGTACCGGGGAGCTGTTTTTT
NA	NA	TRBJ2-2	TRBV6-5	CASSYGAPNTGELFF	TGTGCCAGCAGTTACGGGGCCCCGAACACCGGGGAGCTGTTTTTT
TRBD1	NA	TRBJ1-1	TRBV20-1	CSARDPRQGAGTEAFF	TGCAGTGCTAGAGATCCCCGACAGGGGGCTGGTACTGAAGCTTTCTTT
TRBD2	medium-sized	TRBJ2-2	TRBV20-1	CSARGGLAGTGELFF	TGCAGTGCTAGAGGGGGACTAGCGGGAACCGGGGAGCTGTTTTTT
NA	NA	TRBJ2-3	TRBV20-1	CSARVGIRTDTQYF	TGCAGTGCTAGAGTGGGTATTCGCACAGATACGCAGTATTTT
TRBD1	few	TRBJ2-7	TRBV6-1	CASGDGDRVSYEQYF	TGTGCCAGCGGGGACGGGGACAGGGTCTCCTACGAGCAGTACTTC
NA	NA	TRBJ2-5	TRBV11-3	CASSSSGTTGTQYF	TGTGCCAGCAGCTCCTCCGGGACAACTGGGACCCAGTACTTC
NA	NA	TRBJ2-6	TRBV5-4	CASSLGYRVAGANVLTF	TGTGCCAGCAGCTTGGGATACAGGGTTGCTGGGGCCAACGTCCTGACTTTC
TRBD2	NA	TRBJ2-7	TRBV10-3	CATRGLAGAYEQYF	TGTGCCACCAGGGGACTAGCGGGCGCCTACGAGCAGTACTTC
TRBD2	once	TRBJ2-3	TRBV29-1	CSVDGTSGRGTDTQYF	TGCAGCGTTGATGGGACTAGCGGGAGAGGCACAGATACGCAGTATTTT
TRBD1	NA	TRBJ2-5	TRBV19	CASSSGQGISMETQYF	TGTGCCAGTAGCTCGGGACAGGGGATCTCGATGGAGACCCAGTACTTC
NA	NA	TRBJ1-1	TRBV6-5	CASSYSETNTEAFF	TGTGCCAGCAGTTACTCGGAGACGAACACTGAAGCTTTCTTT
TRBD1	few	TRBJ1-5	TRBV10-2	CASSEFPGQTNQPQHF	TGCGCCAGCAGTGAGTTTCCGGGACAGACAAATCAGCCCCAGCATTTT
NA	NA	TRBJ2-5	TRBV5-1	CASSQGHRGSETQYF	TGCGCCAGCAGCCAGGGCCATAGGGGTTCAGAGACCCAGTACTTC
TRBD1	few	TRBJ2-7	TRBV19	CASSIVNRGRQGKSVEQYF	TGTGCCAGTAGTATAGTCAATAGGGGACGACAGGGGAAGTCCGTCGAGCAGTACTTC
NA	NA	TRBJ1-6	TRBV19	CASQTVNSPLRF	TGTGCCAGTCAGACAGTTAATTCACCCCTCCGCTTT
NA	large	TRBJ1-5	TRBV28	CATGVLGWEPQHF	TGTGCCACAGGGGTTTTGGGGTGGGAACCCCAGCATTTT